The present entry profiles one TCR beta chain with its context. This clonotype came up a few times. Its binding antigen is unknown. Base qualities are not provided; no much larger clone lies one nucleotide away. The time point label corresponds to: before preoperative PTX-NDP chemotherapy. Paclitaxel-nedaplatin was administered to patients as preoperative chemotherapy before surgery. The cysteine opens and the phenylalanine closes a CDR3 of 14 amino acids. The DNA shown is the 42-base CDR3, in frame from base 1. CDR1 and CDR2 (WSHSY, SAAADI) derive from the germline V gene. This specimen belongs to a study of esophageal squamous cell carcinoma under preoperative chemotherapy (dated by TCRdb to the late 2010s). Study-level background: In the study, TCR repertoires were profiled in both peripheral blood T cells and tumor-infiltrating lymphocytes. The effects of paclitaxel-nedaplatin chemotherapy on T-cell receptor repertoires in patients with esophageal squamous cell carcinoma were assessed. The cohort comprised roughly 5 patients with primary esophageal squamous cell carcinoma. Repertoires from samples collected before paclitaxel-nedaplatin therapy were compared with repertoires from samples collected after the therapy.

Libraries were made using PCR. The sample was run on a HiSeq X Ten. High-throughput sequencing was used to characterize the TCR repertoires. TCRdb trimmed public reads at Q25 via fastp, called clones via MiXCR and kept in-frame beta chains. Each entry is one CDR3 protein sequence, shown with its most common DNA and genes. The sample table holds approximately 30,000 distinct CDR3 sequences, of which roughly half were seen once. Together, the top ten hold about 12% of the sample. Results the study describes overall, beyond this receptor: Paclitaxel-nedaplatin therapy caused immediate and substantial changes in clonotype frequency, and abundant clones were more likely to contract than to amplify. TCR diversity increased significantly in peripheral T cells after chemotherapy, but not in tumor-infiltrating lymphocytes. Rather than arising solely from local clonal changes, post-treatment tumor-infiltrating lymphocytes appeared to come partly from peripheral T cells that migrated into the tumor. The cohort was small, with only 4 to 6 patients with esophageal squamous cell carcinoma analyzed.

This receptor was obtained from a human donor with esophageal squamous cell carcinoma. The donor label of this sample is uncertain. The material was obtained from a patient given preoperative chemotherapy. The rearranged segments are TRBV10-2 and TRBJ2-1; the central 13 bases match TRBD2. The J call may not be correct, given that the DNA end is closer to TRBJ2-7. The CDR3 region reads CASRGTSGNNEQYF. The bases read TGCGCCAGCAGGGGGACTAGCGGGAACAACGAGCAGTACTTC.